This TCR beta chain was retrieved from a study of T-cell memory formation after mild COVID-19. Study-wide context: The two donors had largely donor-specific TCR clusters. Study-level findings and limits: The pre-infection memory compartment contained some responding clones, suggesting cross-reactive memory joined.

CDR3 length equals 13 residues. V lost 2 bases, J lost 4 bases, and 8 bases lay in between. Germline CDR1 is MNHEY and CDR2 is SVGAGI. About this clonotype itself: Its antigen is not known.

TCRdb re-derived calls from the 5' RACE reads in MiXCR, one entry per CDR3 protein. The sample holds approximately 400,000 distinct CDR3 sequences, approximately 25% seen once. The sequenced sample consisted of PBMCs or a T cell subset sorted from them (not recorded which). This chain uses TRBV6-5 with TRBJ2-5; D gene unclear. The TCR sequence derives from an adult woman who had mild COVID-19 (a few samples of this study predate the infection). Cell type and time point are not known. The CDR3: CASSYGEPETQYF. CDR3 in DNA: TGTGCCAGCAGTTACGGCGAACCAGAGACCCAGTACTTC.